The 24 T cell receptor beta chains listed next were all sequenced from one sample in a study of OX40 agonist ivuxolimab in advanced cancers. Clones were sequenced by immunoSEQ multiplex PCR, and TCRdb holds only the in-frame ones, with some missing. The repertoire includes under 150,000 clones, approximately 94% of them detected once, and under 1.3% sits in the top ten. The input for sequencing was CD4+ or CD8+ T cells sorted from blood, taken in a trial of the OX40 agonist ivuxolimab. The receptors shown here come from an adult with an advanced solid tumor such as melanoma, head and neck, liver or kidney cancer.

The V call is TRBV19, the J call TRBJ2-5; a weak D match, TRBD2 (6 bases). This CDR3 has 15 amino acids. The germline V gene encodes CDR1 LNHDA and CDR2 SQIVND (reference sequence). V shed 5 bases and J shed 1 base, with 14 bases lying between them. CDR3 sequence reads: CASSSGTHTQETQYF. The CDR3 DNA sequence: TGTGCCAGTAGTTCGGGGACTCACACCCAAGAGACCCAGTACTTC.

The rearrangement uses TRBV7-2 and TRBJ1-2; 7 bases line up with TRBD1. The V segment lost 3 bases and the J segment 8 bases; nucleotides outside the gene matches: 6. Germline-derived CDR1 and CDR2 are SGHTA and FQGNSA. The CDR3 loop spans 13 amino acids. The CDR3 DNA is TGTGCCAGCAGCTTGTTACAGGGGCACGGCTACACCTTC. This encodes CASSLLQGHGYTF.

The chain carries TRBV19 and TRBJ1-1; D possibly corresponds to TRBD1 (5 bases). In germline, CDR1 is LNHDA, CDR2 SQIVND (reference sequence). The CDR3 is 13 amino acids. The ends were cut back, 4 bases at V and 2 bases at J, with 8 bases in the middle. The CDR3 sequence is CASSRGVNTEAFF. CDR3 bases: TGTGCCAGTAGTAGGGGGGTTAACACTGAAGCTTTCTTT.

This chain connects TRBV7-9 to TRBJ2-3, with D unclear. Germline CDR1 reads SEHNR; CDR2 reads FQNEAQ (reference sequence). CDR3 length: 13 amino acids. The V end was cut by 5 bases, the J end by 1 base, with 7 bases between. The CDR3 here is CASSPTGTDTQYF. The DNA of the CDR3 is TGTGCCAGCAGCCCCACGGGCACAGATACGCAGTATTTT.

The genes are TRBV6-1 and TRBJ1-1, with D maybe TRBD1 (5 bases). The CDR3 is 13 residues long. In germline, CDR1 is MNHNS, CDR2 SASEGT. V was cut by 7 bases and J by 5 bases, with 14 bases left in between. CDR3: CASIEGIGTEAFF. The CDR3 DNA follows: TGTGCCAGCATTGAGGGGATTGGAACTGAAGCTTTCTTT.

This chain connects TRBV19 to TRBJ1-4, with D maybe TRBD1 (6 bases). CDR3 length: 14 residues. Trimming took off 10 bases at V and 8 bases at J, with 20 bases between the two ends. The V gene's germline CDR1 is LNHDA and CDR2 SQIVND (reference sequence). CDR3 in amino acids: CATRVTGSREKLFF. CDR3 bases: TGTGCCACGCGCGTGACAGGTTCTAGGGAAAAACTGTTTTTT.

This chain uses TRBV6-1 with TRBJ2-7; 9 nucleotides line up with TRBD1. V trimming: 6 bases; J trimming: 0 bases; junction bases outside the gene matches: 6. This CDR3 comprises 15 residues. The germline CDR1 and CDR2 sequences are MNHNS and SASEGT. The CDR3 DNA reads TGTGCCAGCAGAGACAGGGGGACGATCTCCTACGAGCAGTACTTC. It encodes CASRDRGTISYEQYF.

This rearrangement joins TRBV5-1 to TRBJ2-3; 9 bases align to TRBD2. In germline, CDR1 is SGHRS, CDR2 YFSETQ. This CDR3 region has 16 residues. Germline trimming cut 1 base from V and 2 bases from J; bases unmatched to any gene: 5. CDR3 sequence reads: CASSLRGGASTDTQYF. The CDR3 nucleotides are TGCGCCAGCAGCTTGCGCGGGGGGGCCTCCACAGATACGCAGTATTTT.

This chain connects TRBV5-4 to TRBJ2-7; TRBD2 might be the D (5 bases). Per germline, CDR1 SGHNT and CDR2 YYREEE (reference sequence). V was pared by 5 bases and J by 7 bases, with 16 bases between. The CDR3 loop spans 13 amino acids. This chain's CDR3 is CASSPILAGEQYF. CDR3 DNA: TGTGCCAGCAGTCCAATCCTCGCGGGTGAGCAGTACTTC. Full variable domain (outside the CDR3, taken from reference TRBV5-4 and TRBJ2-7): ETGVTQSPTHLIKTRGQQVTLRCSSQSGHNTVSWYQQALGQGPQFIFQYYREEENGRGNFPPRFSGLQFPNYSSELNVNALELDDSALYLCASSPILAGEQYFGPGTRLTVT.

This chain joins TRBV6-5 and TRBJ1-3; no reliable D call. The CDR3 length is 16 residues. The V gene's germline CDR1 is MNHEY and CDR2 SVGAGI. The ends were cut back, 0 bases at V and 2 bases at J, with 11 bases in the middle. The DNA for the CDR3 is TGTGCCAGCAGTTACTCGCTGGCTGGAGCTGGAAACACCATATATTTT. This encodes CASSYSLAGAGNTIYF.

The rearrangement joins TRBV7-3 to TRBJ2-1; D perhaps matches TRBD1 (6 bases). Germline CDR1 reads SGHTA; CDR2 reads FQGTGA. CDR3 length: 15 amino acids. V dropped 1 base and J dropped 7 bases, with 14 bases sitting between them. The CDR3 reads CASSLNVPGVNEQFF. DNA of the CDR3: TGTGCCAGCAGCTTAAATGTGCCAGGGGTTAATGAGCAGTTCTTC.

This sequence joins TRBV5-1 and TRBJ2-1, with 11 positions matching TRBD2. Germline V lookup: CDR1 SGHRS, CDR2 YFSETQ. This CDR3 region has 15 residues. Germline trimming cut 3 bases from V and 5 bases from J; bases unmatched to any gene: 4. The CDR3 sequence is CASSSTSGSHNEQFF. The DNA of the CDR3 is TGCGCCAGCAGCTCCACTAGCGGGAGCCACAATGAGCAGTTCTTC.

V usage is TRBV7-2 and J usage is TRBJ2-1, with 10 bases aligning to TRBD2. Looked up from germline, CDR1 is SGHTA and CDR2 is FQGNSA. Germline trimming cut 5 bases from V and 0 bases from J; bases unmatched to any gene: 10. CDR3 length: 18 amino acids. CDR3 sequence reads: CASSPQTSGLSSYNEQFF. CDR3 bases: TGTGCCAGCAGCCCTCAGACTAGCGGGCTAAGCTCCTACAATGAGCAGTTCTTC.

The chain couples TRBV5-4 to TRBJ1-2; tentatively, D is TRBD1 (6 bases). The CDR3 is 14 residues long. The V gene's germline CDR1 is SGHNT and CDR2 YYREEE (reference sequence). V was trimmed by 0 bases and J by 3 bases, leaving 9 bases between them. DNA for the CDR3: TGTGCCAGCAGCTTGGCCGGGGGCGACTATGGCTACACCTTC. Translating gives CASSLAGGDYGYTF.

The chain is built from TRBV7-6 and TRBJ2-7; 9 bases map to TRBD1. V shed 5 bases and J 0 bases; nucleotides not matched to a gene: 5. Per the germline V gene, CDR1 is SGHVS and CDR2 is FNYEAQ. The CDR3 has 15 amino acids. The CDR3 protein is CASSGGTGSSYEQYF. CDR3 in DNA: TGTGCCAGCAGCGGGGGGACAGGGAGCTCCTACGAGCAGTACTTC.

This chain uses TRBV9 with TRBJ1-5, with 8 nucleotides matching TRBD1. Germline V lookup: CDR1 SGDLS, CDR2 YYNGEE. Trimming removed 3 bases from V and 7 bases from J; junction bases left unmatched: 6. The CDR3 covers 14 residues. The CDR3 loop reads CASSGRGLSQPQHF. The CDR3 nucleotides are TGTGCCAGCAGCGGCAGGGGGCTCAGCCAGCCCCAGCATTTT. The full variable domain, completed using reference TRBV9 and TRBJ1-5, is DSGVTQTPKHLITATGQRVTLRCSPRSGDLSVYWYQQSLDQGLQFLIQYYNGEERAKGNILERFSAQQFPDLHSELNLSSLELGDSALYFCASSGRGLSQPQHFGDGTRLSIL.

The V call is TRBV5-4, the J call TRBJ2-4; 10 bases are a match to TRBD1. This CDR3 region has 18 residues. Germline CDR1 is SGHNT and CDR2 is YYREEE (reference sequence). V shed 4 bases, J shed 0 bases, and the junction held 10 bases outside the gene matches. The CDR3 nucleotides read TGTGCCAGCAGCCCGGGATTAGGGACAGGGGTAGCCAAAAACATTCAGTACTTC. Protein sequence: CASSPGLGTGVAKNIQYF.

The chain couples TRBV19 to TRBJ1-5; 8 positions agree with TRBD1. Germline V lookup: CDR1 LNHDA, CDR2 SQIVND (reference sequence). The CDR3 is 13 residues long. V lost 9 bases and J lost 6; bases outside the gene matches: 7. As DNA, the CDR3 is TGTGCCAGCAGGACAGGGTTCAGTCAGCCCCAGCATTTT. It is translated as CASRTGFSQPQHF.

As to this clone: Other DNA sequences within the sample encode an identical CDR3. The chain couples TRBV19 to TRBJ2-5; the D is unclear. V was pared by 3 bases and J by 1 base, with 6 bases between. The germline V gene has CDR1 LNHDA and CDR2 SQIVND (reference sequence). CDR3 length: 13 amino acids. The CDR3 protein is CASSILVQETQYF. CDR3 sequence (DNA): TGTGCCAGTAGTATCTTGGTCCAAGAGACCCAGTACTTC. Drawing the rest from reference TRBV19 and TRBJ2-5, the complete variable domain is DGGITQSPKYLFRKEGQNVTLSCEQNLNHDAMYWYRQDPGQGLRLIYYSQIVNDFQKGDIAEGYSVSREKKESFPLTVTSAQKNPTAFYLCASSILVQETQYFGPGTRLLVL.

The rearrangement uses TRBV21-1 and TRBJ1-2; TRBD1 is the table's D call and was not checked against the DNA. TRBV21-1 is recorded as a pseudogene. The CDR3 extends over 17 amino acids. The CDR3 DNA reads TGTGCCAGCAGCAAAGGCCGGGACAGGGTCGGATACTATGGCTACACCTTC. Its translation: CASSKGRDRVGYYGYTF.

The V gene is TRBV6-6, the J gene TRBJ2-7, with D possibly matching TRBD1 (6 bases). The germline gives CDR1 MNHNY, CDR2 SVGAGI (reference sequence). The length of the CDR3 is 14 residues. V dropped 0 bases and J dropped 0 bases, with 6 bases sitting between them. The CDR3 protein is CASSYSGHSYEQYF. CDR3 in DNA: TGTGCCAGCAGTTACTCGGGACACTCCTACGAGCAGTACTTC.

This chain joins TRBV9 and TRBJ2-3, with D unclear. The CDR3 has 12 amino acids. The germline V gene has CDR1 SGDLS and CDR2 YYNGEE. Deletions cut 4 bases from V and 5 bases from J, with 8 bases between. The CDR3 DNA follows: TGTGCCAGCAGCTTTCAAGGAGATACGCAGTATTTT. Its protein product is CASSFQGDTQYF.

V gene TRBV18 combines with J gene TRBJ1-4, with D possibly TRBD1 on 5 matching bases. Germline CDR1 is KGHSH and CDR2 is LQKENI. Trimming shortened V by 4 bases and J by 7 bases, and 13 bases separated the two germline ends. The CDR3 consists of 14 residues. CDR3 residues: CASSLRQGGEKLFF. Written as DNA, the CDR3 is TGTGCCAGCTCACTTCGGCAGGGCGGTGAAAAACTGTTTTTT.

This chain uses TRBV30 with TRBJ1-2; TRBD1 matches 8 bases. This CDR3 has 13 amino acids. Germline V gene data show CDR1 as GTSNPN and CDR2 as SVGIG (reference sequence). V was clipped by 2 bases and J by 7 bases; unmatched bases: 6. This CDR3 is CAWSLTGDGGYTF. The CDR3 DNA sequence: TGTGCCTGGAGTTTGACAGGGGATGGTGGCTACACCTTC.